Below, 19 T cell receptor beta chains from the same sample are listed, as sequenced in a study of blood T cell repertoires in COVID-19. TCRdb's copy holds only in-frame clones and misses some; the assay was immunoSEQ multiplex PCR. The sample holds about 50,000 clones, 90% seen once. What was sequenced was peripheral blood. These receptors were taken from a human donor in a cohort sampled during active COVID-19.

This chain links TRBV6-5 with TRBJ1-2; a possible D gene is TRBD1 (5 bases). The germline gives CDR1 MNHEY, CDR2 SVGAGI. Deletions cut 6 bases from V and 8 bases from J, with 16 bases between. The CDR3 has 13 amino acids. The CDR3, as DNA: TGTGCCAGCAGACCCGACAGAACCTCCGGCTACACCTTC. It yields the protein CASRPDRTSGYTF.

The rearrangement joins TRBV5-1 to TRBJ2-2; tentatively, D is TRBD2 (7 bases). The CDR3 is 17 amino acids. V was clipped by 4 bases and J by 5 bases, with 21 bases between them. CDR1 is SGHRS, CDR2 YFSETQ, per germline. The CDR3 bases are TGCGCCAGCAGCCCAAGGGGGGGCCCGCAAAGGACCGGGGAGCTGTTTTTT. Its protein product is CASSPRGGPQRTGELFF. Full variable domain (rest looked up from reference TRBV5-1 and TRBJ2-2): KAGVTQTPRYLIKTRGQQVTLSCSPISGHRSVSWYQQTPGQGLQFLFEYFSETQRNKGNFPGRFSGRQFSNSRSEMNVSTLELGDSALYLCASSPRGGPQRTGELFFGEGSRLTVL.

J is TRBJ1-2 and V is TRBV2; 7 bases are a match to TRBD1. Looked up from germline, CDR1 is SNHLY and CDR2 is FYNNEI. V shed 6 bases, J shed 3 bases, and the junction held 7 bases outside the gene matches. CDR3 length: 14 residues. The CDR3 DNA reads as TGTGCCAGCAGCAAAACAGGGGAGGACTATGGCTACACCTTC. This translates into CASSKTGEDYGYTF.

The chain couples TRBV5-1 to TRBJ2-3; D not certain. This CDR3 is 11 amino acids long. Germline V lookup: CDR1 SGHRS, CDR2 YFSETQ. V was shortened by 4 bases and J by 4 bases, with 4 bases between the two germline ends. DNA of the CDR3: TGCGCCAGCAGCCAATCAGATACGCAGTATTTT. Its translation: CASSQSDTQYF.

The table lists this clone with a few counts. V and J are TRBV6-6 and TRBJ1-3; the D is unclear. CDR1 and CDR2 (germline): MNHNY, SVGAGI (reference sequence). V dropped 7 bases and J dropped 3 bases, with 19 bases sitting between them. The CDR3 spans 16 residues. CDR3 region: CASTSGWRVHGNTIYF. CDR3 nucleotides: TGTGCCAGCACCTCAGGCTGGAGGGTTCATGGAAACACCATATATTTT.

V gene TRBV9 combines with J gene TRBJ1-6, with 11 bases fitting TRBD1. Germline lookup yields CDR1 SGDLS and CDR2 YYNGEE. The CDR3 totals 17 residues. The J segment lost 6 bases and the V segment lost 4 bases, leaving 9 bases of the junction unmatched. The CDR3 sequence is CASSSWTGGLANSPLHF. CDR3 DNA sequence: TGTGCCAGCAGCTCCTGGACAGGGGGCCTCGCTAATTCACCCCTCCACTTT.

V is TRBV18 and J is TRBJ2-7, with 11 bases matching TRBD1. Germline loops: CDR1 KGHSH, CDR2 LQKENI. V shed 6 bases and J 7 bases; nucleotides not matched to a gene: 11. The CDR3 extends over 15 amino acids. CDR3 in amino acids: CASSPGTGGALEQYF. The CDR3 nucleotides are TGTGCCAGCTCTCCCGGGACAGGGGGAGCTTTGGAGCAGTACTTC.

The rearrangement joins TRBV19 to TRBJ1-5; 11 bases are a match to TRBD1. The V gene's germline CDR1 is LNHDA and CDR2 SQIVND (reference sequence). J lost 0 bases, V lost 3 bases, and 7 bases had no gene match. This CDR3 has 18 amino acids. The CDR3 sequence is CASSMPGQGVYSNQPQHF. For the CDR3, the DNA is TGTGCCAGTAGTATGCCGGGACAGGGGGTATATAGCAATCAGCCCCAGCATTTT.

The table lists this clone with a count of one. The chain is built from TRBV19 and TRBJ2-3; 10 bases align to TRBD2. The CDR3 is 15 residues long. Germline CDR1 reads LNHDA; CDR2 reads SQIVND (reference sequence). V gave up 2 bases and J gave up 8 bases; unmatched junction bases: 7. The CDR3, as DNA: TGTGCCAGTAGTATATCCAGCGGGGGGGCCAGTACGCAGTATTTT. Translating gives CASSISSGGASTQYF.

The rearrangement links TRBV18 to TRBJ2-3; weak D call: TRBD1 (6 bases). The germline CDR1 and CDR2 sequences are KGHSH and LQKENI. The V end lost 6 bases, the J end lost 6 bases, and 19 bases lay between the germline ends. CDR3 size: 15 residues. The CDR3 loop reads CASSVDRYDQDTQYF. In DNA form, the CDR3 reads TGTGCCAGCTCCGTCGACAGGTACGATCAGGATACGCAGTATTTT.

This rearrangement joins TRBV20-1 to TRBJ1-1; 8 bases agree with TRBD1. This CDR3 comprises 11 residues. V shed 6 bases, J shed 11 bases, and the junction held 8 bases outside the gene matches. Per germline, CDR1 DFQATT and CDR2 SNEGSKA (reference sequence). CDR3 DNA: TGCAGTGCGGGACAGGTGGGTGAGGCTTTCTTT. Its translation: CSAGQVGEAFF.

This chain joins TRBV28 and TRBJ2-7; 11 bases map to TRBD1. This CDR3 spans 14 amino acids. With 4 bases clipped from V and 3 bases from J, the junction kept 2 bases outside the gene matches. Germline V gene data show CDR1 as MDHEN and CDR2 as SYDVKM. CDR3 loop: CASSYGTGGYEQYF. The CDR3 bases are TGTGCCAGCAGTTATGGGACAGGGGGCTACGAGCAGTACTTC.

This chain connects TRBV21-1 to TRBJ2-7; no check of the table's D call, TRBD1, against the DNA was made. TRBV21-1 is a recognized pseudogene. The CDR3 is 12 residues long. The CDR3 DNA follows: TGTGCCAGCAGCAAGTCAGACTACGAGCAGTACGTC. It specifies CASSKSDYEQYV.

The chain is built from TRBV4-2 and TRBJ2-3; D is uncertain. V lost 0 bases and J 2 bases, leaving 9 bases between the germline ends. Germline loops: CDR1 LGHNA, CDR2 YNFKEQ. The CDR3 contains 15 residues. CDR3 bases: TGTGCCAGCAGCCAAGAAAACTTCCTCACAGATACGCAGTATTTT. This codes for CASSQENFLTDTQYF.

The chain combines TRBV4-1 with TRBJ1-2, with D uncertain. Germline V gene sequence: CDR1 MGHRA, CDR2 YSYEKL. CDR3 length: 14 residues. The germline V and J ends were trimmed by 0 bases and 2 bases, with 7 bases remaining between them. CDR3 region: CASSQDGGNYGYTF. The CDR3 bases are TGCGCCAGCAGCCAAGATGGAGGGAACTATGGCTACACCTTC.

The chain is built from TRBV6-6 and TRBJ2-1, with 11 bases fitting TRBD1. The CDR3 length is 16 residues. Germline loops: CDR1 MNHNY, CDR2 SVGAGI (reference sequence). V trimming: 7 bases; J trimming: 2 bases; junction bases outside the gene matches: 7. The CDR3 sequence is CASKNLGQGAYNEQFF. The CDR3 DNA reads TGTGCCAGCAAAAACTTGGGACAGGGGGCCTACAATGAGCAGTTCTTC.

The chain links TRBV5-1 to TRBJ1-5; D remains unclear. The V end lost 4 bases, the J end lost 3 bases, and 11 bases lay between the germline ends. The CDR3 is 14 residues long. Germline V CDR1 and CDR2: SGHRS, YFSETQ. CDR3 amino acids: CASSPGNNNQPQHF. DNA of the CDR3: TGCGCCAGCAGCCCGGGAAACAACAATCAGCCCCAGCATTTT.

The V gene is TRBV10-3, the J gene TRBJ1-5; no reliable D call. CDR1 and CDR2 (germline): ENHRY, SYGVKD. The CDR3 has 13 residues. V dropped 4 bases and J dropped 3 bases, with 7 bases sitting between them. CDR3 region: CAISVETNQPQHF. CDR3 sequence (DNA): TGTGCCATCAGTGTGGAGACCAATCAGCCCCAGCATTTT.

The rearrangement links TRBV6-6 to TRBJ2-2; 14 nucleotides match TRBD2. There are 17 residues in the CDR3. Per the germline V gene, CDR1 is MNHNY and CDR2 is SVGAGI (reference sequence). Trimming took 5 bases from V and 7 from J; bases not matched to a gene: 9. DNA for the CDR3: TGTGCCAGCAGTCCGAGACTAGCGGGAGGGCAGGGCGGGGAGCTGTTTTTT. Its translation is CASSPRLAGGQGGELFF.